The table lists the clone carrying this T cell receptor (beta chain) with many counts. This entry belongs to a study of T cell repertoires in cytomegalovirus infection. TCRdb reprocessed the reads with MiXCR, giving one entry per CDR3 protein. The sample records almost 550,000 distinct CDR3 sequences, approximately 15% being singletons. This sequence was found in a human donor in good health (CMV status not recorded). Some clones in this sample may be carry-over from other donors' samples. Specimen: CD8+ T cells from PBMCs.

The CDR3 here is CSARHPIPAGGPTDTQYF. CDR3 sequence (DNA): TGCAGTGCTAGACATCCTATCCCAGCGGGGGGGCCGACAGATACGCAGTATTTT. This chain links TRBV20-1 with TRBJ2-3; 10 nucleotides match TRBD2. The J segment lost 3 bases and the V segment lost 2 bases, leaving 14 bases of the junction unmatched. This CDR3 region has 18 residues. Germline V lookup: CDR1 DFQATT, CDR2 SNEGSKA (reference sequence).